This TCR beta chain is drawn from a study of cytomegalovirus exposure and HLA in healthy donors. CDR1 is LNHDA, CDR2 SQIVND, per germline (reference sequence). Trimming left V 6 bases short and J 3 bases short, with 13 bases between. This CDR3 contains 14 residues. The PCR was carried out with 60 Vbeta primers and 13 Jbeta primers. Produced via immunoSEQ multiplex PCR; TCRdb's table is partial and in-frame only. The sample table sets out roughly 62,000 clones. Sequencing used PBMCs. The rearrangement links TRBV19 to TRBJ2-3, with D perhaps matching TRBD2 (7 bases). This TCR came from a male donor in good health and CMV-seronegative. The CDR3 here is CASRPKGGTDTQYF. CDR3 nucleotide sequence: TGTGCCAGTAGACCCAAGGGGGGGACAGATACGCAGTATTTT. The full variable domain, with the rest looked up from reference TRBV19 and TRBJ2-3, is DGGITQSPKYLFRKEGQNVTLSCEQNLNHDAMYWYRQDPGQGLRLIYYSQIVNDFQKGDIAEGYSVSREKKESFPLTVTSAQKNPTAFYLCASRPKGGTDTQYFGPGTRLTVL.